This T cell receptor (beta chain) stems from a study of blood T cell repertoires in COVID-19. Turning to the study itself: Donors in the United States, Italy and Spain gave samples during acute or convalescent COVID-19. Sources were T cells, B-cell-depleted T cells, or PBMCs; the material itself was cDNA or gDNA.

In the authors' workflow: Nucleated cell number was recorded as an estimate derived from reference gene primer amplification. The data were produced by immunoSEQ multiplex PCR, yet TCRdb's version contains in-frame clones alone and is incomplete. V, J and clone size are those of that table, while D and trimming were read from the DNA. The table has about 16,000 clones, about 89% seen once; the top ten hold 31%. Seattle researchers signed up patients amid active infection and tracked them longitudinally. V was clipped by 5 bases and J by 3 bases; unmatched bases: 6. The CDR3 has 18 residues. The germline gives CDR1 KGHDR, CDR2 SFDVKD.

The source material was peripheral blood. This TCR came from an elderly woman with COVID-19, enrolled during active disease. This chain connects TRBV24-1 to TRBJ2-2; 15 bases map to TRBD2. CDR3 protein: CATSGWTSGRADTGELFF. DNA of the CDR3: TGTGCCACCAGTGGCTGGACTAGCGGGAGGGCCGACACCGGGGAGCTGTTTTTT.